These 27 T cell receptor beta chains were sequenced from one sample in a study of cytomegalovirus exposure and HLA in healthy donors. This PCR relied on a set of 60 Vbeta primers and 13 Jbeta primers. Assay used: immunoSEQ multiplex PCR; TCRdb lists only in-frame clones, some missing. The sample has 150,000 to 200,000 clones, roughly four fifths seen once. What was sequenced was PBMCs. The receptors come from a girl aged 2 to 10 in good health and CMV-seropositive.

The CDR3 loop is CASSLTRLQETQYF. CDR3 coding DNA: TGTGCCAGCAGTTTGACCAGGCTCCAAGAGACCCAGTACTTC. V usage is TRBV27 and J usage is TRBJ2-5; D is unclear. The CDR3 runs to 14 residues. CDR1 is MNHEY and CDR2 is SMNVEV in the germline V gene (reference sequence). Trimming took 3 bases from V and 1 from J, leaving 9 bases between them.

V usage is TRBV29-1 and J usage is TRBJ2-1; 7 bases map to TRBD2. The CDR3 covers 15 residues. The J segment lost 1 base and the V segment lost 4 bases, leaving 7 bases of the junction unmatched. Germline V gene lookup returns CDR1 SQVTM and CDR2 ANQGSEA. CDR3 loop: CSVGGGERSYNEQFF. The CDR3 DNA reads as TGCAGCGTTGGGGGGGGTGAGAGATCCTACAATGAGCAGTTCTTC.

The J gene is TRBJ1-2, the V gene TRBV4-1, with TRBD1 identical over 7 bases. The V gene end was trimmed by 2 bases and the J gene end by 5 bases; junction bases not matched to a gene: 8. Germline-derived CDR1 and CDR2 are MGHRA and YSYEKL. The CDR3 length is 15 residues. CDR3 region: CASSQNPGQTYGYTF. The CDR3 DNA reads as TGCGCCAGCAGCCAAAACCCGGGACAGACTTATGGCTACACCTTC.

The chain combines TRBV4-2 with TRBJ2-3; D is undetermined. Deletions cut 0 bases from V and 2 bases from J, with 15 bases between. This CDR3 region has 17 residues. Germline V lookup: CDR1 LGHNA, CDR2 YNFKEQ. DNA for the CDR3: TGTGCCAGCAGCCAAGAAGTGTGGAGCGCCGACACAGATACGCAGTATTTT. The encoded protein is CASSQEVWSADTDTQYF.

The chain joins TRBV5-1 to TRBJ2-7; tentatively, D is TRBD1 (6 bases). V was clipped by 8 bases and J by 3 bases, with 12 bases between them. CDR1 is SGHRS, CDR2 YFSETQ, per germline. The CDR3 consists of 12 residues. The CDR3 DNA is TGCGCCAGTTCTGGACAGTTCTACGAGCAGTACTTC. Translating gives CASSGQFYEQYF.

V is TRBV5-6 and J is TRBJ2-1, with TRBD1 matching over 7 bases. Germline CDR1 and CDR2: SGHDT and YYEEEE. V was clipped by 2 bases and J by 5 bases; unmatched bases: 4. This CDR3 spans 14 amino acids. CDR3 protein: CASSLDRVDNEQFF. The CDR3 DNA follows: TGTGCCAGCAGCTTAGACAGGGTCGACAATGAGCAGTTCTTC.

This clone was detected a few times. V and J are TRBV19 and TRBJ1-4; D is undetermined. Trimming took off 9 bases at V and 7 bases at J, with 18 bases between the two ends. Germline V gives CDR1 LNHDA, CDR2 SQIVND (reference sequence). CDR3 length: 14 residues. CDR3 sequence (DNA): TGTGCCAGGAAATTAACCGGGTTGTTTGAAAAACTGTTTTTT. It is translated as CARKLTGLFEKLFF.

The genes are TRBV29-1 and TRBJ2-5; TRBD1 matches at 10 bases. The V gene's germline CDR1 is SQVTM and CDR2 ANQGSEA. This CDR3 has 13 amino acids. After removal of 4 bases from V and 4 bases from J, the junction contained 3 bases not matched to a gene. The CDR3 region is CSVAGTGVETQYF. The CDR3 bases are TGCAGCGTTGCAGGGACAGGGGTAGAGACCCAGTACTTC.

The chain links TRBV5-1 to TRBJ1-1, with D unresolved. The CDR3 consists of 13 residues. Trimming stripped 4 bases from V and 2 bases from J, with 9 bases between. CDR1 SGHRS and CDR2 YFSETQ come from the germline V gene. DNA for the CDR3: TGCGCCAGCAGCCCGGGAGCTAACACTGAAGCTTTCTTT. This translates into CASSPGANTEAFF.

CDR3 sequence reads: CAWSALGGFNEKLFF. CDR3 bases: TGTGCCTGGAGTGCTCTTGGGGGCTTTAATGAAAAACTGTTTTTT. The V call is TRBV30, the J call TRBJ1-4; D may be TRBD1 (6 bases). The CDR3 totals 15 residues. Germline-derived CDR1 and CDR2 are GTSNPN and SVGIG (reference sequence). Trimming removed 1 base from V and 4 bases from J, with 13 bases in between.

A word on this clone: Other DNA sequences from this sample encode an identical CDR3 as well. The chain has TRBV6-5 and TRBJ2-1; maybe TRBD2 (6 bases). The CDR3 spans 13 residues. Germline assignment: CDR1 MNHEY and CDR2 SVGAGI. Deletions cut 6 bases from V and 4 bases from J, with 10 bases between. CDR3 sequence reads: CASSRLVYNEQFF. In nucleotides, the CDR3 is TGTGCCAGCAGCCGACTAGTATACAATGAGCAGTTCTTC.

The chain combines TRBV7-6 with TRBJ1-1; weak D call: TRBD1 (5 bases). The CDR3 totals 14 residues. Germline loops: CDR1 SGHVS, CDR2 FNYEAQ. The V and J ends lost 0 bases and 0 bases respectively, with 5 bases between them. DNA for the CDR3: TGTGCCAGCAGCTTAGCGGGGCTGAACACTGAAGCTTTCTTT. Its translation is CASSLAGLNTEAFF.

The chain is built from TRBV4-1 and TRBJ2-3, with 7 bases matching TRBD2. From germline, CDR1 is MGHRA and CDR2 YSYEKL. The CDR3 is made up of 17 amino acids. Trimming cost V 3 bases and J 2 bases; bases outside gene matches: 11. CDR3 loop: CASSQGSLGGYTDTQYF. The DNA for the CDR3 is TGCGCCAGCAGCCAGGGCAGCTTGGGGGGGTACACAGATACGCAGTATTTT.

The rearrangement uses TRBV7-3 and TRBJ2-2, with unresolved D. The CDR3 contains 12 residues. Germline assignment: CDR1 SGHTA and CDR2 FQGTGA. The V end lost 5 bases, the J end lost 6 bases, and 7 bases lay between the germline ends. The CDR3: CASSPQSGELFF. The CDR3 region has the DNA TGTGCCAGCAGCCCTCAGTCCGGGGAGCTGTTTTTT.

This clone was observed once. The rearrangement joins TRBV28 to TRBJ1-5; possible D gene TRBD1, 6 bases. Germline V lookup: CDR1 MDHEN, CDR2 SYDVKM. The CDR3 has 12 residues. V lost 11 bases and J 7 bases, leaving 15 bases between the germline ends. CDR3 nucleotides: TGTGCCCCCCCCCGGGGGGGCCAGCCCCAGCATTTT. Its translation: CAPPRGGQPQHF.

This chain joins TRBV10-3 and TRBJ1-2; D gene unclear. Germline values: CDR1 ENHRY, CDR2 SYGVKD. The CDR3 runs 15 residues. Trimming pared 5 bases from V and 5 bases from J, leaving 18 bases between. CDR3 nucleotides: TGTGCCATCAGTACCCGGCTCACGAGGCCGTATGGCTACACCTTC. This sequence encodes CAISTRLTRPYGYTF.

This chain connects TRBV11-2 to TRBJ2-2; TRBD2 matches 8 bases. The CDR3 runs to 18 residues. The ends lost 5 bases at V and 5 bases at J; junction bases unmatched: 16. Germline V CDR1 and CDR2: SGHAT, FQNNGV. CDR3 in DNA: TGTGCCAGCAGCCCCACTTTTGGGTCCAGCGGGAGAACCGGGGAGCTGTTTTTT. Translated, it gives CASSPTFGSSGRTGELFF.

The chain couples TRBV5-6 to TRBJ1-3; TRBD1 might be the D (6 bases). Germline assignment: CDR1 SGHDT and CDR2 YYEEEE. This CDR3 comprises 16 residues. V lost 2 bases, J lost 0 bases, and 12 bases lay in between. CDR3 residues: CASSLLRQASGNTIYF. CDR3 in DNA: TGTGCCAGCAGCTTACTTAGACAGGCCTCTGGAAACACCATATATTTT. Supplemented by reference TRBV5-6 and TRBJ1-3, the full variable domain reads DAGVTQSPTHLIKTRGQQVTLRCSPKSGHDTVSWYQQALGQGPQFIFQYYEEEERQRGNFPDRFSGHQFPNYSSELNVNALLLGDSALYLCASSLLRQASGNTIYFGEGSWLTVV.

The chain has TRBV28 and TRBJ2-2; 7 bases line up with TRBD1. This CDR3 contains 13 residues. V trimming: 6 bases; J trimming: 6 bases; junction bases outside the gene matches: 4. Germline V lookup: CDR1 MDHEN, CDR2 SYDVKM. CDR3 region: CASRQGTAGELFF. The CDR3 nucleotides read TGTGCCAGCAGACAGGGGACGGCCGGGGAGCTGTTTTTT.

The chain uses TRBV18 and TRBJ1-1, with D perhaps matching TRBD1 (6 bases). Trimming removed 6 bases at V and 3 bases at J, with 11 bases between. Germline loops: CDR1 KGHSH, CDR2 LQKENI. This CDR3 has 13 residues. The CDR3 reads CASSLNRDTEAFF. The CDR3 coding sequence is TGTGCCAGCTCCCTTAACAGGGACACTGAAGCTTTCTTT.

The chain recombines TRBV30 with TRBJ2-7, with 7 nucleotides matching TRBD2. Looked up from germline, CDR1 is GTSNPN and CDR2 is SVGIG (reference sequence). V shed 0 bases, J shed 0 bases, and the junction held 5 bases outside the gene matches. The CDR3 covers 15 residues. The CDR3 reads CAWSVEAGSSYEQYF. In DNA form, the CDR3 reads TGTGCCTGGAGTGTAGAAGCGGGAAGCTCCTACGAGCAGTACTTC.

This clone was recorded only once. The V call is TRBV6-4, the J call TRBJ2-2; 13 bases fit TRBD2. Per the germline V gene, CDR1 is MRHNA and CDR2 is SNTAGT. This CDR3 is 19 amino acids long. V lost 5 bases to trimming and J lost 8 bases; unmatched junction nucleotides: 17. CDR3 sequence: CASSLPPGLAGSGLGELFF. The CDR3 DNA follows: TGTGCCAGCAGTCTTCCTCCGGGACTAGCGGGGTCCGGCCTAGGGGAGCTGTTTTTT.

The chain has TRBV27 and TRBJ1-5; 8 bases map to TRBD1. The length of the CDR3 is 15 residues. Germline V gene lookup returns CDR1 MNHEY and CDR2 SMNVEV (reference sequence). V shed 5 bases and J 1 base; nucleotides not matched to a gene: 4. As DNA, the CDR3 is TGTGCCAGCAGTGGGAGGACAGGGAGCAATCAGCCCCAGCATTTT. It translates to CASSGRTGSNQPQHF.

V usage is TRBV5-1 and J usage is TRBJ2-2; D might be TRBD2 (5 bases). Germline CDR1 SGHRS, CDR2 YFSETQ. Trimming removed 2 bases at V and 4 bases at J, with 12 bases between. CDR3 size: 15 residues. CDR3 protein: CASSFRVGGTGELFF. CDR3 nucleotides: TGCGCCAGCAGCTTTAGAGTCGGAGGCACCGGGGAGCTGTTTTTT.

This clone was found a few times. The chain is built from TRBV28 and TRBJ2-1; 13 bases map to TRBD2. Germline V lookup: CDR1 MDHEN, CDR2 SYDVKM. The CDR3 consists of 17 residues. With V trimmed by 10 bases and J by 0 bases, 9 bases remained unmatched. The CDR3 DNA sequence: TGTGCCACCTCGGGACTAGCGGGGCGGGGCTCCTACAATGAGCAGTTCTTC. This sequence encodes CATSGLAGRGSYNEQFF.

The J gene is TRBJ2-5, the V gene TRBV5-6; D gene uncertain. Trimming left V 2 bases short and J 1 base short, with 9 bases between. The CDR3 spans 14 residues. CDR1 SGHDT and CDR2 YYEEEE come from the germline V gene. The CDR3 sequence is CASSFPLGQETQYF. The CDR3 nucleotides are TGTGCCAGCAGCTTCCCCCTAGGCCAAGAGACCCAGTACTTC.

The rearrangement joins TRBV30 to TRBJ2-7; 7 positions match TRBD2. The trim removed 3 bases at V and 0 bases at J, leaving 11 bases unmatched. CDR3 length: 16 residues. Germline V lookup: CDR1 GTSNPN, CDR2 SVGIG (reference sequence). CDR3 protein: CAWRGPRTRPSYEQYF. The CDR3 coding sequence is TGTGCCTGGAGGGGCCCCAGGACTAGGCCCTCCTACGAGCAGTACTTC. Drawing the rest from reference TRBV30 and TRBJ2-7, the complete variable domain is SQTIHQWPATLVQPVGSPLSLECTVEGTSNPNLYWYRQAAGRGLQLLFYSVGIGQISSEVPQNLSASRPQDRQFILSSKKLLLSDSGFYLCAWRGPRTRPSYEQYFGPGTRLTVT.